This TCR beta chain appears in the sequencing data of a study of T-cell memory formation after mild COVID-19. Whole-study findings and limits: Mostly located in CM and EM were contracting CD4+ clones, with contracting CD8+ clones located in EMRA.

Looked up from germline, CDR1 is ENHRY and CDR2 is SYGVKD. V dropped 5 bases and J dropped 1 base, with 8 bases sitting between them. The CDR3 covers 13 residues. MiXCR, applied by TCRdb to the 5' RACE reads, yields one record per CDR3 protein. The top ten clones hold around 9.2% of a sample with 400,000 to 500,000 distinct CDR3 sequences, over 15% of them seen once. This clonotype was observed a handful of times. Its antigen is not identified. The sequencing sample was made of PBMCs or a T cell subset sorted from them (not recorded which). This chain links TRBV10-3 with TRBJ2-5, with D perhaps TRBD2 (6 bases). The receptor's source is an adult woman who had mild COVID-19 (a few samples of this study predate the infection). Cell type and time point are not known. The CDR3 nucleotides read TGTGCCATCAGTCGGGACTTCCAAGAGACCCAGTACTTC. Translation: CAISRDFQETQYF.